The 15 T cell receptor beta chains in this list originate from one sample, sequenced in a study of OX40 agonist ivuxolimab in advanced cancers. This table comes from immunoSEQ multiplex PCR, and its TCRdb copy is limited to in-frame clones, with some not included. Among 92,000 or so clones listed, under 85% were seen once. The sample in question was CD4+ or CD8+ T cells sorted from blood, obtained in a trial of the OX40 agonist ivuxolimab. The receptors originated from an adult with an advanced solid tumor such as melanoma, head and neck, liver or kidney cancer.

V and J are TRBV4-1 and TRBJ2-3; TRBD2 agrees at 10 bases. CDR1 is MGHRA, CDR2 YSYEKL, per germline. This CDR3 has 20 residues. The V and J ends lost 6 bases and 0 bases, in that order; junction bases with no gene match: 18. The CDR3 nucleotides are TGCGCCAGCAGTCCAAGCAAACTAGCGGGAATCCTCACTAGCACAGATACGCAGTATTTT. It encodes CASSPSKLAGILTSTDTQYF.

The rearrangement links TRBV29-1 to TRBJ2-5; D is perhaps TRBD1 or TRBD2 (6 bases each). The DNA end is more similar to TRBJ2-7, so the J call may be wrong. This CDR3 spans 14 amino acids. The germline CDR1 and CDR2 sequences are SQVTM and ANQGSEA. The CDR3 nucleotides are TGCAGCGTTGAAGTAGGGGGGAGCTCCTACGAGCAGTACTTC. This sequence encodes CSVEVGGSSYEQYF.

The J gene is TRBJ2-3, the V gene TRBV7-9; 11 positions match TRBD2. The V and J ends lost 5 bases and 0 bases, in that order; junction bases with no gene match: 7. Germline CDR1 reads SEHNR; CDR2 reads FQNEAQ (reference sequence). There are 17 residues in the CDR3. CDR3 in DNA: TGTGCCAGCAGCCTGAGACTAGCGGGGCTGAGCACAGATACGCAGTATTTT. It is translated as CASSLRLAGLSTDTQYF.

The chain combines TRBV9 with TRBJ2-3; D gene uncertain. Germline V lookup: CDR1 SGDLS, CDR2 YYNGEE. The V end lost 9 bases, the J end lost 0 bases, and 11 bases lay between the germline ends. The CDR3 consists of 13 residues. Here the CDR3 DNA reads TGTGCCACCAGTCTCACCAGCACAGATACGCAGTATTTT. Translated, it gives CATSLTSTDTQYF.

In this sample, this clone turned up once. The J gene is TRBJ1-2, the V gene TRBV2; D is undetermined. With 2 bases removed from V and 3 bases from J, the gap between germline ends came to 10 bases. The CDR3 runs 14 residues. The germline gives CDR1 SNHLY, CDR2 FYNNEI. DNA for the CDR3: TGTGCCAGCAGTGAAAATCGATGGGACTATGGCTACACCTTC. This sequence encodes CASSENRWDYGYTF.

This chain links TRBV29-1 with TRBJ2-5; D is perhaps TRBD2 (6 bases). The length of the CDR3 is 15 residues. V was shortened by 7 bases and J by 7 bases, with 25 bases between the two germline ends. CDR1 is SQVTM, CDR2 ANQGSEA, per germline. CDR3 in DNA: TGCAGCGGATACCACGGCGGGACTCCCCAGGGGACCCAGTACTTC. Residues: CSGYHGGTPQGTQYF.

This clone was picked up a small number of times. The same CDR3 is also encoded by other DNA sequences in this sample. The chain recombines TRBV15 with TRBJ2-3; D assignment may be TRBD1 or TRBD2 (6 bases each). This CDR3 spans 15 amino acids. CDR1 is LNHNV, CDR2 YYDKDF, per germline (reference sequence). V lost 3 bases and J lost 0, with 10 bases in between. CDR3: CATSRGGGSTDTQYF. The CDR3 nucleotides are TGTGCCACCAGCAGGGGGGGCGGGAGCACAGATACGCAGTATTTT.

This clone has only one observation. The chain employs TRBV28 and TRBJ2-7; the D gene is possibly TRBD2 (6 bases). CDR1 is MDHEN, CDR2 SYDVKM, per germline. The CDR3 is 13 residues long. Trimming removed 6 bases at V and 9 bases at J, with 18 bases between. This CDR3 reads CASRASSAPLQYF. The CDR3 DNA reads as TGTGCCAGCAGGGCCTCTAGCGCCCCGTTGCAGTACTTC.

This clone was recorded only once. The chain uses TRBV7-2 and TRBJ2-5; possible D gene TRBD2, 6 bases. The DNA end is more similar to TRBJ2-7, so the J call may be wrong. The CDR3 contains 14 residues. CDR1 is SGHTA, CDR2 FQGNSA, per germline. The CDR3 sequence is CASRSGTASYEQYF. In nucleotides, the CDR3 is TGTGCCAGCAGGTCCGGGACTGCCTCCTACGAGCAGTACTTC.

The V and J genes are TRBV6-6 and TRBJ2-1; 9 bases agree with TRBD2. J was trimmed by 14 bases and V by 7 bases; bases with no gene match: 21. CDR1 and CDR2 from the germline V gene are MNHNY and SVGAGI (reference sequence). This CDR3 has 16 amino acids. CDR3 loop: CASIVTGRGGPEGKFF. CDR3 DNA sequence: TGTGCCAGCATAGTTACGGGGCGGGGGGGCCCCGAGGGAAAGTTCTTC.

V and J are TRBV7-3 and TRBJ2-1; tentatively, D is TRBD1 or TRBD2 (5 bases each). The CDR3 has 16 residues. Germline V gene sequence: CDR1 SGHTA, CDR2 FQGTGA. V lost 4 bases and J 9 bases, leaving 22 bases between the germline ends. This CDR3 reads CASSSPTKGVGSEQFF. DNA of the CDR3: TGTGCCAGCAGCTCCCCGACAAAAGGGGTGGGGAGTGAGCAGTTCTTC. Filled out from reference TRBV7-3 and TRBJ2-1, the complete variable domain reads GAGVSQTPSNKVTEKGKYVELRCDPISGHTALYWYRQSLGQGPEFLIYFQGTGAADDSGLPNDRFFAVRPEGSVSTLKIQRTERGDSAVYLCASSSPTKGVGSEQFFGPGTRLTVL.

This sequence joins TRBV5-4 and TRBJ1-5; D may be TRBD1 (5 bases). V was shortened by 1 base and J by 5 bases, with 13 bases between the two germline ends. The CDR3 totals 15 residues. Per the germline V gene, CDR1 is SGHNT and CDR2 is YYREEE (reference sequence). As DNA, the CDR3 is TGTGCCAGCAGCTTGATGGGGGTCGGGGATCAGCCCCAGCATTTT. It yields the protein CASSLMGVGDQPQHF.

This clone was counted between two and nine times. The chain carries TRBV6-1 and TRBJ2-7; TRBD1 matches at 11 bases. In germline, CDR1 is MNHNS, CDR2 SASEGT. This CDR3 spans 12 amino acids. V shed 5 bases, J shed 12 bases, and the junction held 6 bases outside the gene matches. Here the CDR3 DNA reads TGTGCCAGCAGTCCCACGGACAGGGGGCCGTACTTC. Protein sequence: CASSPTDRGPYF.

This chain connects TRBV7-6 to TRBJ1-3; a weak D match, TRBD1 (6 bases). Trimming cost V 1 base and J 2 bases, with 6 bases left between them. The CDR3 extends over 14 amino acids. Germline V gene sequence: CDR1 SGHVS, CDR2 FNYEAQ. CDR3 nucleotides: TGTGCCAGCAGCTTAGGGGGGCCTGGAAACACCATATATTTT. Translating it yields CASSLGGPGNTIYF. Based on the CDR3 plus reference TRBV7-6 and TRBJ1-3, the full variable domain is GAGVSQSPRYKVTKRGQDVALRCDPISGHVSLYWYRQALGQGPEFLTYFNYEAQQDKSGLPNDRFSAERPEGSISTLTIQRTEQRDSAMYRCASSLGGPGNTIYFGEGSWLTVV.

The chain uses TRBV7-6 and TRBJ1-3; D remains unclear. V was shortened by 0 bases and J by 0 bases, with 21 bases between the two germline ends. Germline V gene lookup returns CDR1 SGHVS and CDR2 FNYEAQ. The CDR3 extends over 20 amino acids. The CDR3 DNA reads TGTGCCAGCAGCTTAGCCTCGCCGGGAAGCAATACCGGCTCTGGAAACACCATATATTTT. Its translation is CASSLASPGSNTGSGNTIYF. Based on the CDR3 plus reference TRBV7-6 and TRBJ1-3, the full variable domain is GAGVSQSPRYKVTKRGQDVALRCDPISGHVSLYWYRQALGQGPEFLTYFNYEAQQDKSGLPNDRFSAERPEGSISTLTIQRTEQRDSAMYRCASSLASPGSNTGSGNTIYFGEGSWLTVV.